Listed below are T cell receptor beta chains from one sample, sequenced in a study of T cells in pancreatic ductal adenocarcinoma. Assay used: immunoSEQ multiplex PCR; TCRdb lists only in-frame clones, some missing. The sample contains under 20,000 clones, roughly 90% of which appear only once. The sample was PBMCs. The receptor source for this set is a human donor with pancreatic ductal adenocarcinoma. CDR3s include the opening cysteine and the closing phenylalanine or tryptophan. The D gene is left open where the match is weak. Clone size is stated in some rows and not others, as once, few, many or a class when expanded.

>TRBJ1-2|once|TRBD1|TRBV6-6
CASSQGTGRGGYGYTF
TGTGCCAGCAGCCAAGGGACAGGGAGGGGAGGCTATGGCTACACCTTC
>TRBJ2-5|.|.|TRBV5-1
CASRDRVETQYF
TGCGCCAGCAGGGACAGAGTAGAGACCCAGTACTTC
>TRBJ1-2|few|.|TRBV2
CASRGIGEEGYTF
TGTGCCAGCAGGGGTATCGGGGAAGAGGGCTACACCTTC
>TRBJ1-2|few|TRBD1|TRBV2
CASTEQQGAGGYTF
TGTGCCAGCACGGAACAACAGGGGGCCGGTGGCTACACCTTC
>TRBJ1-2|few|TRBD1|TRBV6-5
CASSYGDRTYGYTF
TGTGCCAGCAGTTACGGGGACAGGACCTATGGCTACACCTTC
>TRBJ2-1|.|TRBD1|TRBV29-1
CSGVRDSNEQFF
TGCAGCGGGGTTCGGGACAGCAATGAGCAGTTCTTC
>TRBJ1-1|.|TRBD1|TRBV25-1
CASRGDRVGSEAFF
TGTGCCAGCAGGGGGGACAGGGTTGGTAGTGAAGCTTTCTTT
>TRBJ2-4|.|TRBD1|TRBV5-4
CASSWGTGGSKNIQYF
TGTGCCAGCAGCTGGGGAACAGGGGGGTCCAAAAACATTCAGTACTTC
>TRBJ2-1|.|.|TRBV19
CASNLGQYNEQFF
TGTGCCAGTAATCTAGGACAATACAATGAGCAGTTCTTC
>TRBJ2-1|.|.|TRBV4-1
CASSQGPSSYNEQFF
TGCGCCAGCAGCCAAGGGCCAAGCTCCTACAATGAGCAGTTCTTC
>TRBJ2-2|.|TRBD1|TRBV7-2
CASSPYRGRTGELFF
TGTGCCAGCAGCCCCTACAGGGGTAGAACCGGGGAGCTGTTTTTT
>TRBJ1-4|.|.|TRBV7-2
CASSLRVASATNEKLFF
TGTGCCAGCAGCTTACGTGTGGCTTCTGCAACTAATGAAAAACTGTTTTTT
>TRBJ2-1|.|TRBD1|TRBV5-5
CASSLEGTGYDEQFF
TGTGCCAGCAGCTTGGAAGGGACAGGGTACGATGAGCAGTTCTTC
>TRBJ1-5|.|TRBD1|TRBV7-3
CASTLNRPGGGTGIYSNQPQHF
TGTGCCAGCACCTTGAACCGCCCCGGGGGGGGGACAGGGATTTATAGCAATCAGCCCCAGCATTTT
>TRBJ1-1|.|TRBD1|TRBV19
CASSIRQGIRTEAFF
TGTGCCAGTAGTATCAGACAGGGCATCCGGACTGAAGCTTTCTTT
>TRBJ1-4|once|TRBD1|TRBV15
CATSYARGQPNEKLFF
TGTGCCACCAGCTACGCCAGGGGACAGCCTAATGAAAAACTGTTTTTT
>TRBJ1-1|.|.|TRBV7-2
CASSLRTGNTEAFF
TGTGCCAGCAGCTTACGTACGGGGAACACTGAAGCTTTCTTT
>TRBJ1-5|.|TRBD1|TRBV19
CASGGTGGGQPQHF
TGTGCCAGTGGAGGGACAGGGGGCGGTCAGCCCCAGCATTTT